This TCR beta chain was sequenced for a study of blood T cell repertoires in COVID-19. V was trimmed by 6 bases and J by 7 bases, leaving 22 bases between them. CDR3 size: 15 residues. Germline loops: CDR1 MNHEY, CDR2 SVGAGI. Original processing notes: Amplification of reference gene primers provided the estimated nucleated cell counts. Assay used: immunoSEQ multiplex PCR; TCRdb lists only in-frame clones, some missing. V and J calls plus clone size are reproduced from that table; the DNA served to infer D and trimming. In the table there are around 140,000 clones, roughly 84% of which are singletons. Followed longitudinally, the Seattle patients had been enrolled during active infection.

The source of this sequence is a man aged 25 to 40 with COVID-19, enrolled during active disease. The chain joins TRBV6-5 to TRBJ2-7, with D perhaps TRBD2 (6 bases). Sequencing used peripheral blood. CDR3 sequence (DNA): TGTGCCAGCAGCGTGAACCAGCCGGGACTCTTAGAGCAGTACTTC. The encoded protein is CASSVNQPGLLEQYF.